Below, 9 T cell receptor beta chains from the same sample are listed, as sequenced in a study of regulatory T cells in long-lasting Graves disease. According to the study, TCR beta libraries were built with iRepertoire HTBI primers and CDR3-region Arm-PCR. TCRdb reanalysed the multiplex PCR reads using MiXCR and keeps one entry per CDR3 protein. The sample yields approximately 350,000 distinct CDR3 sequences, over 15% seen once. Described time point: newly diagnosed GD, antithyroid drugs for less than 3 months. There was RNA extracted from PBMCs, and the TCR library was made from it. These data were also filed under a second study, of T cells in Graves' hyperthyroidism and ophthalmopathy.

Sequences were derived from peripheral blood mononuclear cells (PBMCs), sampled at new diagnosis, from a patient treated with antithyroid drugs. These receptors all stem from a man aged 35-49 years with Graves disease.

This chain links TRBV5-1 with TRBJ2-2; the D is unclear. This CDR3 is 13 amino acids long. V shed 0 bases and J shed 7 bases, with 7 bases lying between them. Germline V gene sequence: CDR1 SGHRS, CDR2 YFSETQ. In DNA form, the CDR3 reads TGCGCCAGCAGCTTGGTCCAAGGCGGGGAGCTGTTTTTT. As protein: CASSLVQGGELFF.

This clonotype was found a few times. This may stem from a read error, because a much larger clone lies one nucleotide away. CDR3 coding DNA: TGTGCCAGCAGCGCTAGCGGGGGGGCCTTCTACAATGAGCGGTTCTTC. This codes for CASSASGGAFYNERFF. This sequence joins TRBV2 and TRBJ2-1, with 12 bases identical to TRBD2. The germline V gene encodes CDR1 SNHLY and CDR2 FYNNEI. The CDR3 sequence is 16 residues long.

For this clonotype: With a much larger clone just one base away, this may be a read error. The gene calls are TRBV2 and TRBJ2-7, with D unclear. Germline lookup yields CDR1 SNHLY and CDR2 FYNNEI. CDR3 length: 14 residues. As DNA, the CDR3 is TGTGCCTGCAGTGAAGTAGTTTCGGGCTACGAGCAGTACTTC. This translates into CACSEVVSGYEQYF.

In its sample, this clonotype was seen once. V usage is TRBV6-2 or TRBV6-3 and J usage is TRBJ1-2; D is ambiguous. This CDR3 spans 13 amino acids. The V and J ends lost 8 bases and 8 bases respectively, with 18 bases between them. The germline CDR1 and CDR2 sequences are MNHEY and SVGEGT. The CDR3 bases are TGTGCCAGCGGCCGCGGCGGTCCCGGAGGCTACACCTTC. Protein: CASGRGGPGGYTF.

V usage is TRBV2 and J usage is TRBJ1-2; D might be TRBD1 (6 bases). Germline CDR1 reads SNHLY; CDR2 reads FYNNEI. Between the trimmed V and J ends, which lost 6 bases and 6 bases, there was a span of 14 bases. The CDR3 runs to 13 residues. The CDR3 DNA follows: TGTGCCAGCAGGACTAACAGGGTTGATGGCTACACCTTC. This sequence encodes CASRTNRVDGYTF.

The chain links TRBV6-2 or TRBV6-3 to TRBJ2-7; 12 positions agree with TRBD2. Germline-derived CDR1 and CDR2 are MNHEY and SVGEGT. V gave up 0 bases and J gave up 0 bases; unmatched junction bases: 3. This CDR3 contains 17 residues. DNA of the CDR3: TGTGCCAGCAGTTACTCCCGGACTAGCGGGGACTCCTACGAGCAGTACTTC. This codes for CASSYSRTSGDSYEQYF.

This clonotype was counted ten times or more. V usage is TRBV3-1 and J usage is TRBJ1-4; tentatively, D is TRBD1 (6 bases). The CDR3 is made up of 14 amino acids. V was pared by 5 bases and J by 6 bases, with 13 bases between. Germline-derived CDR1 and CDR2 are LGHDT and YNNKEL (reference sequence). CDR3 nucleotides: TGTGCCAGCAGCTACAGGGCTGGGGATGAAAAACTGTTTTTT. Protein: CASSYRAGDEKLFF. Full variable domain (remainder filled in from reference TRBV3-1 and TRBJ1-4): DTAVSQTPKYLVTQMGNDKSIKCEQNLGHDTMYWYKQDSKKFLKIMFSYNNKELIINETVPNRFSPKSPDKAHLNLHINSLELGDSAVYFCASSYRAGDEKLFFGSGTQLSVL.

This clonotype was counted ten times or more. The CDR3 is CASSFAQGYNEQFF. CDR3 DNA sequence: TGTGCCAGCAGCTTTGCACAGGGCTACAATGAGCAGTTCTTC. The chain uses TRBV7-2 and TRBJ2-1; tentatively, D is TRBD1 (6 bases). Trimming shortened V by 3 bases and J by 3 bases, and 9 bases separated the two germline ends. This CDR3 region has 14 residues. Germline V gene lookup returns CDR1 SGHTA and CDR2 FQGNSA.

This clonotype was seen many times. The chain combines TRBV9 with TRBJ1-2; 8 bases map to TRBD1. CDR1 is SGDLS and CDR2 is YYNGEE in the germline V gene. The CDR3 totals 16 residues. J was trimmed by 4 bases and V by 3 bases; bases with no gene match: 11. This chain's CDR3 is CASSEGGGQGGYGYTF. DNA of the CDR3: TGTGCCAGCAGCGAGGGGGGAGGACAGGGTGGCTATGGCTACACCTTC.